This T cell receptor beta chain comes out of a study of blood T cell repertoires in COVID-19. Germline lookup yields CDR1 PRHDT and CDR2 FYEKMQ (reference sequence). V lost 3 bases to trimming and J lost 4 bases; unmatched junction nucleotides: 5. The CDR3 totals 17 residues. Generated by immunoSEQ multiplex PCR, the TCRdb table keeps only in-frame clones and is missing some. The sample has about 88,000 clones; roughly 84% are singletons. The clonotype was recovered from a woman older than 75 with acute or convalescent COVID-19. The source material was peripheral blood. J is TRBJ2-2 and V is TRBV13; 13 bases fit TRBD2. The CDR3 DNA is TGTGCCAGCAGCTTGGGGACTAGCGGGGTTCGCACCGGGGAGCTGTTTTTT. Translation: CASSLGTSGVRTGELFF.